This T cell receptor (beta chain) was profiled in a study of a mutant IDH1 vaccine in newly diagnosed glioma. Study at large: Patients' prior therapy spanned radiotherapy, temozolomide, or both; most underwent both.

V was shortened by 0 bases and J by 7 bases, with 4 bases between the two germline ends. From germline, CDR1 is SGHNT and CDR2 YENEEA. The CDR3 consists of 13 residues. Note on this clone: Its antigen remains unknown.

The time point here: week 23, last vaccination. A single vaccine dose contained 300 ug of mutant IDH1 20-mer peptide, and topical imiquimod was used with it. Tumors from donors were new WHO grade 3 or 4 IDH1-mutant astrocytomas with ATRX loss. Sequencing used immunoSEQ multiplex PCR; TCRdb keeps in-frame clones, though not all of them. The sample includes fewer than 45,000 clones, around 74% seen only once; the top ten take 5% to 6.5%. The sequences come from PBMCs, collected from a glioma patient whose treatment included an IDH1 peptide vaccine. The TCR comes from a man aged 50-59 years with glioma. The chain couples TRBV11-3 to TRBJ1-6; D ambiguous. Here the CDR3 reads CASSLDQNSPLHF. The DNA for the CDR3 is TGTGCCAGCAGCTTAGACCAAAATTCACCCCTCCACTTT. Full variable domain (remainder filled in from reference TRBV11-3 and TRBJ1-6): EAGVVQSPRYKIIEKKQPVAFWCNPISGHNTLYWYLQNLGQGPELLIRYENEEAVDDSQLPKDRFSAERLKGVDSTLKIQPAELGDSAVYLCASSLDQNSPLHFGNGTRLTVT.